Shown below are 25 T cell receptor beta chains from a single sample sequenced in a study of stem cell transplantation in POMP-related autoinflammatory disease. Assay: immunoSEQ multiplex PCR; the TCRdb copy retains only in-frame clones and omits some. There are roughly 2,700 clones in the sample; about 91% occur only once, and around 2% lies in the top ten. The input for sequencing was CD4+ follicular helper T cells (Tfh) from PBMCs, taken after stem cell transplantation. These receptors all come from a human patient with POMP-related autoinflammation and immune dysregulation (PRAID). Some T cells may possibly be graft donor cells.

The chain recombines TRBV18 with TRBJ1-1, with D possibly TRBD1 on 5 matching bases. Germline values: CDR1 KGHSH, CDR2 LQKENI. There are 16 residues in the CDR3. Trimming removed 3 bases at V and 3 bases at J, with 17 bases between. CDR3 DNA sequence: TGTGCCAGCTCACCTCCGGGGCAGAGGGCTTACACTGAAGCTTTCTTT. Translated, it gives CASSPPGQRAYTEAFF.

The chain recombines TRBV5-4 with TRBJ2-3; 7 bases align to TRBD1. The V gene's germline CDR1 is SGHNT and CDR2 YYREEE (reference sequence). J gave up 0 bases and V 3 bases, and 4 bases lay outside the gene matches. The CDR3 loop spans 15 amino acids. CDR3 amino acids: CASSSGQPSTDTQYF. CDR3 in DNA: TGTGCCAGCAGCTCGGGACAGCCGAGCACAGATACGCAGTATTTT.

The chain combines TRBV2 with TRBJ2-7, with 8 bases matching TRBD1. The CDR3 spans 15 residues. The V segment lost 5 bases and the J segment 3 bases; nucleotides outside the gene matches: 9. Germline V gene sequence: CDR1 SNHLY, CDR2 FYNNEI. The DNA for the CDR3 is TGTGCCAGCAGTAAACATGGGACAGGCGACTACGAGCAGTACGTC. Protein sequence: CASSKHGTGDYEQYV.

This sequence joins TRBV19 and TRBJ2-2, with TRBD1 identical over 9 bases. Germline CDR1 reads LNHDA; CDR2 reads SQIVND (reference sequence). This CDR3 region has 16 residues. Trimming removed 4 bases from V and 5 bases from J; junction bases left unmatched: 8. CDR3 sequence reads: CASSTWGQGRTGELFF. As DNA, the CDR3 is TGTGCCAGTAGTACTTGGGGACAGGGAAGGACCGGGGAGCTGTTTTTT.

This chain connects TRBV18 to TRBJ1-5, with 8 bases that match TRBD1. The junction had 10 bases not matched to a gene; V was cut back by 4 bases and J by 2 bases. Germline CDR1 is KGHSH and CDR2 is LQKENI. The CDR3 covers 17 residues. The CDR3 sequence: CASSLKVGQDRNQPQHF. The CDR3 DNA is TGTGCCAGCTCACTAAAGGTGGGACAGGATCGCAATCAGCCCCAGCATTTT.

The rearrangement links TRBV10-3 to TRBJ2-7; 9 bases align to TRBD1. From germline, CDR1 is ENHRY and CDR2 SYGVKD. This CDR3 is 13 amino acids long. Losses at the gene ends were 6 bases for V and 7 bases for J; bases not matched to a gene: 7. The CDR3 DNA follows: TGTGCCATCAGGGGTCCCGGACAGGGGGAGCAGTACGTC. Protein sequence: CAIRGPGQGEQYV.

This clone was counted a single time. This chain links TRBV10-3 with TRBJ1-2; TRBD1 might be the D (5 bases). Germline-derived CDR1 and CDR2 are ENHRY and SYGVKD. This CDR3 is 15 amino acids long. Trimming stripped 2 bases from V and 3 bases from J, with 13 bases between. The CDR3 spells CAISEPQGLDYGYTF. The CDR3 coding sequence is TGTGCCATCAGTGAGCCGCAGGGTTTGGACTATGGCTACACCTTC.

This clone has a single count. J is TRBJ2-5 and V is TRBV5-5; D perhaps matches TRBD1 (6 bases). Germline V lookup: CDR1 SGHKS, CDR2 YYEKEE (reference sequence). The length of the CDR3 is 14 residues. V shed 4 bases and J shed 1 base, with 11 bases lying between them. CDR3 loop: CASSPWTVQETQYF. The CDR3, as DNA: TGTGCCAGCAGCCCATGGACAGTCCAAGAGACCCAGTACTTC.

V and J are TRBV11-2 and TRBJ2-7; possibly TRBD2 for D (5 bases). CDR3 length: 13 residues. Germline assignment: CDR1 SGHAT and CDR2 FQNNGV. V was clipped by 5 bases and J by 4 bases, with 12 bases between them. CDR3 region: CASSRTPGYEQYF. CDR3 bases: TGTGCCAGCAGCCGCACGCCGGGGTACGAGCAGTACTTC. Full variable domain (remainder filled in from reference TRBV11-2 and TRBJ2-7): EAGVAQSPRYKIIEKRQSVAFWCNPISGHATLYWYQQILGQGPKLLIQFQNNGVVDDSQLPKDRFSAERLKGVDSTLKIQPAKLEDSAVYLCASSRTPGYEQYFGPGTRLTVT.

The rearrangement joins TRBV7-8 to TRBJ2-7; no clear D. This CDR3 is built from 12 residues. The germline CDR1 and CDR2 sequences are SGHVS and FQNEAQ. V lost 2 bases and J 3 bases, leaving 5 bases between the germline ends. This CDR3 is CASSLSRYEQYF. CDR3 bases: TGTGCCAGCAGCTTAAGCCGCTACGAGCAGTACTTC.

For the CDR3, the DNA is TGTGCCAGCAGACCGGGACAGGGGGCTGGCACCATATATTTT. It translates to CASRPGQGAGTIYF. The chain is built from TRBV25-1 and TRBJ1-3; TRBD1 matches 12 bases. CDR3 length: 14 residues. Germline V gene sequence: CDR1 MGHDK, CDR2 SYGVNS. Trimming at V came to 6 bases and at J to 9 bases, leaving 6 bases not matched to a gene.

The J gene is TRBJ1-2, the V gene TRBV10-2, with 10 positions matching TRBD1. The CDR3 spans 13 residues. Unmatched junction bases numbered 1, after V lost 6 bases and J lost 3 bases. Germline V gives CDR1 WSHSY, CDR2 SAAADI. In DNA, the CDR3 is TGCGCCAGCAGGGACAGGGGGGACTATGGCTACACCTTC. Translation gives CASRDRGDYGYTF.

The chain uses TRBV5-6 and TRBJ2-7; D perhaps matches TRBD1 (6 bases). Trimming pared 3 bases from V and 5 bases from J, leaving 12 bases between. CDR3 size: 13 residues. Germline V gene lookup returns CDR1 SGHDT and CDR2 YYEEEE. As DNA, the CDR3 is TGTGCCAGCAGCTCGTACAGGGTTGACGAGCAGTACTTC. It specifies CASSSYRVDEQYF. Full variable domain (remainder filled in from reference TRBV5-6 and TRBJ2-7): DAGVTQSPTHLIKTRGQQVTLRCSPKSGHDTVSWYQQALGQGPQFIFQYYEEEERQRGNFPDRFSGHQFPNYSSELNVNALLLGDSALYLCASSSYRVDEQYFGPGTRLTVT.

This clone was picked up one time. The chain joins TRBV19 to TRBJ2-7; unclear D gene. The CDR3 contains 13 residues. Germline V gives CDR1 LNHDA, CDR2 SQIVND (reference sequence). V gave up 5 bases and J gave up 0 bases, with 8 bases separating them. CDR3 in amino acids: CASSGDTSYEQYF. CDR3 nucleotides: TGTGCCAGTAGTGGAGACACCTCCTACGAGCAGTACTTC.

The chain links TRBV2 to TRBJ2-7, with 10 bases fitting TRBD2. CDR3 length: 14 amino acids. J was trimmed by 6 bases and V by 6 bases; bases with no gene match: 8. The germline V gene has CDR1 SNHLY and CDR2 FYNNEI. The CDR3 spells CASSAMSGRGEQYF. CDR3 in DNA: TGTGCCAGCAGCGCTATGAGCGGGAGGGGCGAGCAGTACTTC.

In its sample, this clone was seen a few times. J is TRBJ2-7 and V is TRBV10-3, with no clear D. CDR3 length equals 12 residues. Between the trimmed V and J ends, which lost 4 bases and 3 bases, there was a span of 7 bases. Germline values: CDR1 ENHRY, CDR2 SYGVKD. The CDR3 coding sequence is TGTGCCATCAGTGCCGCCGGCTACGAGCAGTACGTC. Translation gives CAISAAGYEQYV.

The chain joins TRBV30 to TRBJ2-1; D assignment may be TRBD1 or TRBD2 (7 bases each). Trimming removed 0 bases from V and 10 bases from J, with 25 bases in between. Germline V gene data show CDR1 as GTSNPN and CDR2 as SVGIG (reference sequence). The CDR3 is 17 amino acids. CDR3 coding DNA: TGTGCCTGGAGTGTACCCCTCTCGCTAGCGGAGGGACAGGAGCAGTTCTTC. It specifies CAWSVPLSLAEGQEQFF.

The V gene is TRBV11-2, the J gene TRBJ2-7; D gene ambiguous. The CDR3 spans 13 residues. Trimming shortened V by 5 bases and J by 0 bases, and 8 bases separated the two germline ends. Germline values: CDR1 SGHAT, CDR2 FQNNGV. This chain's CDR3 is CASSHPSSYEQYF. In DNA, the CDR3 is TGTGCCAGCAGCCACCCCAGCTCCTACGAGCAGTACTTC. Complete variable domain (other parts from reference TRBV11-2 and TRBJ2-7): EAGVAQSPRYKIIEKRQSVAFWCNPISGHATLYWYQQILGQGPKLLIQFQNNGVVDDSQLPKDRFSAERLKGVDSTLKIQPAKLEDSAVYLCASSHPSSYEQYFGPGTRLTVT.

The genes are TRBV24-1 and TRBJ2-7, with D maybe TRBD2 (5 bases). This CDR3 spans 13 amino acids. V was pared by 5 bases and J by 5 bases, with 12 bases between. Per germline, CDR1 KGHDR and CDR2 SFDVKD. The CDR3 sequence: CATSARVRHEQYV. The DNA for the CDR3 is TGTGCCACCAGTGCGAGGGTTCGTCACGAGCAGTACGTC.

This clone was seen only once. The chain employs TRBV5-4 and TRBJ2-1, with D maybe TRBD2 (6 bases). The CDR3 has 16 residues. CDR1 and CDR2 (germline): SGHNT, YYREEE (reference sequence). V lost 4 bases, J lost 4 bases, and 18 bases lay in between. The CDR3, as DNA: TGTGCCAGCAGCACCAAGCGGGCCCAGGGTTACAATGAGCAGTTCTTC. The encoded protein is CASSTKRAQGYNEQFF.

In this sample, this clone turned up once. The chain couples TRBV19 to TRBJ1-5, with a possible D match to TRBD1 (5 bases). CDR3 length: 13 residues. Germline-derived CDR1 and CDR2 are LNHDA and SQIVND (reference sequence). V dropped 7 bases and J dropped 5 bases, with 12 bases sitting between them. CDR3 amino acids: CASNGRDYQPQHF. Here the CDR3 DNA reads TGTGCCAGTAACGGACGGGACTATCAGCCCCAGCATTTT.

The rearrangement joins TRBV2 to TRBJ2-3, with unresolved D. Per germline, CDR1 SNHLY and CDR2 FYNNEI. With 3 bases removed from V and 6 bases from J, the gap between germline ends came to 10 bases. The CDR3 has 13 amino acids. The CDR3 coding sequence is TGTGCCAGCAGTGAGGGCAGAAGGGATACGCAGTATTTT. Translated, it gives CASSEGRRDTQYF.

V usage is TRBV6-5 and J usage is TRBJ1-6; no clear D gene. CDR1 is MNHEY, CDR2 SVGAGI, per germline. This CDR3 contains 15 residues. Trimming removed 1 base at V and 6 bases at J, with 10 bases between. CDR3 in DNA: TGTGCCAGCAGTTACTGGAGGGTAAGTAATTCACCCCTCCACTTT. It codes for CASSYWRVSNSPLHF.

This clone came up a few times. CDR3 DNA sequence: TGTGCCAGCAGCTCCCGGCAGGGGGCGGGCGAGCAGTACGTC. Translation: CASSSRQGAGEQYV. The V and J genes are TRBV7-2 and TRBJ2-7; 8 bases agree with TRBD1. Germline CDR1 reads SGHTA; CDR2 reads FQGNSA. The V and J ends lost 4 bases and 6 bases, in that order; junction bases with no gene match: 8. There are 14 residues in the CDR3.

The CDR3 is CASRGRQGITEAFF. The CDR3 bases are TGTGCCAGCAGAGGAAGGCAGGGGATCACTGAAGCTTTCTTT. The chain couples TRBV6-5 to TRBJ1-1, with D perhaps matching TRBD1 (6 bases). The V gene lost 6 bases and the J gene lost 4 bases, with 15 bases spanning the gap. Germline CDR1 is MNHEY and CDR2 is SVGAGI. This CDR3 region has 14 residues.